These T cell receptor beta chains were read from a single sample in a study of long-term antiretroviral therapy in people with HIV. The data were produced by immunoSEQ multiplex PCR, yet TCRdb's version contains in-frame clones alone and is incomplete. The table has 20,000 to 25,000 clones, about 82% seen once. Sample: unsorted PBMCs, taken 1.6 years after starting antiretroviral therapy. The origin of the receptors is a man aged 35 to 55 with HIV. CDR3s include the opening cysteine and the closing phenylalanine or tryptophan. Each record gives: D gene, J gene, clone size, V gene, CDR3 protein, CDR3 DNA. A D gene is named only where the DNA matches it firmly. Clone size, where shown, is once, few, many, or a class for clones that have expanded.

>TRBD1|TRBJ2-6|NA|TRBV11-1
CASSLSSGTGYSGANVLTF
TGTGCCAGCAGCTTATCGTCCGGGACAGGGTACTCTGGGGCCAACGTCCTGACTTTC
>TRBD2|TRBJ2-5|NA|TRBV7-2
CASSPRGRSSGRKQETQYF
TGTGCCAGCAGCCCCCGCGGCCGCTCTAGCGGGAGAAAACAAGAGACCCAGTACTTC
>NA|TRBJ2-7|NA|TRBV6-1
CASRNPQETSYEQYF
TGTGCCAGCAGGAACCCTCAGGAGACATCCTACGAGCAGTACTTC
>NA|TRBJ2-7|few|TRBV27
CASSSRKDEQYF
TGTGCCAGCAGTTCCAGGAAGGACGAGCAGTACTTC
>NA|TRBJ2-1|NA|TRBV10-3
CAISARGGTLYNEQFF
TGTGCCATCAGCGCCAGGGGTGGGACCCTATACAATGAGCAGTTCTTC
>TRBD1|TRBJ2-2|NA|TRBV6-1
CASGRWTGATGELFF
TGTGCCAGCGGGCGATGGACAGGGGCCACCGGGGAGCTGTTTTTT
>NA|TRBJ1-1|NA|TRBV19
CASSMLGNTEAFF
TGTGCCAGTAGTATGCTAGGGAACACTGAAGCTTTCTTT
>TRBD1|TRBJ1-4|NA|TRBV2
CASSDPGQETEKLFF
TGTGCCAGCAGTGACCCGGGACAGGAAACTGAAAAACTGTTTTTT
>NA|TRBJ2-1|NA|TRBV7-8
CASSLSSQSSYNEQFF
TGTGCCAGCAGCTTATCTAGTCAAAGCTCCTACAATGAGCAGTTCTTC
>TRBD1|TRBJ1-2|NA|TRBV5-1
CASSLEGGQDGYTF
TGCGCCAGCAGCTTGGAGGGGGGACAGGATGGCTACACCTTC
>NA|TRBJ2-5|NA|TRBV13
CASSLGSSLGETQYF
TGTGCCAGCAGCTTAGGCTCGAGCCTTGGGGAGACCCAGTACTTC
>TRBD1|TRBJ1-3|once|TRBV13
CASSSRDRERYTIYF
TGTGCCAGCAGCTCCCGGGACAGGGAGCGGTACACCATATATTTT
>NA|TRBJ2-5|NA|TRBV27
CASSVSWGTPQETQYF
TGTGCCAGCAGTGTATCGTGGGGCACCCCACAAGAGACCCAGTACTTC
>TRBD1|TRBJ2-7|NA|TRBV10-2
CASTNNRGVARYEQYF
TGCGCCAGCACTAACAACAGGGGCGTAGCTAGATACGAGCAGTACTTC
>TRBD2|TRBJ2-5|NA|TRBV6-5
CASSRLAGETQYF
TGTGCCAGCAGTCGACTAGCGGGAGAGACCCAGTACTTC
>NA|TRBJ2-3|NA|TRBV19
CASSMEGRADTQYF
TGTGCCAGTAGTATGGAGGGGCGGGCAGATACGCAGTATTTT
>TRBD2|TRBJ2-3|NA|TRBV9
CASSVGASGSTDTQYF
TGTGCCAGCAGCGTAGGGGCTAGCGGAAGCACAGATACGCAGTATTTT
>TRBD1|TRBJ1-5|NA|TRBV5-1
CASSLGGQSNQPQHF
TGCGCCAGCAGCTTGGGGGGACAGTCTAATCAGCCCCAGCATTTT
>NA|TRBJ1-2|few|TRBV7-2
CASSARNYGYTF
TGTGCCAGCAGCGCTCGGAACTATGGCTACACCTTC
>TRBD1|TRBJ2-7|few|TRBV28
CASSLQGDYEQYF
TGTGCCAGCAGTTTACAGGGGGACTACGAGCAGTACTTC
>NA|TRBJ2-3|NA|TRBV7-3
CASSSRGVDTQYF
TGTGCCAGCAGCTCCAGGGGGGTTGATACGCAGTATTTT
>NA|TRBJ2-6|once|TRBV6-6
CASSGLGSGANVLTF
TGTGCCAGCAGTGGTCTTGGCTCTGGGGCCAACGTCCTGACTTTC
>NA|TRBJ2-1|NA|TRBV11-3
CASSSQIYNEQFF
TGTGCCAGCAGCTCCCAAATCTACAATGAGCAGTTCTTC
>NA|TRBJ2-1|NA|TRBV30
CAWTGPTYNEQFF
TGTGCCTGGACAGGGCCAACCTACAATGAGCAGTTCTTC
>NA|TRBJ2-1|NA|TRBV30
CAWSVVGDEQFF
TGTGCCTGGAGTGTAGTAGGGGATGAGCAGTTCTTC
>TRBD1|TRBJ2-5|NA|TRBV11-2
CASSLATGGLTETQYF
TGTGCCAGCAGCTTAGCAACAGGGGGCTTAACGGAGACCCAGTACTTC
>NA|TRBJ1-4|NA|TRBV4-1
CASSQYRDEKLFF
TGCGCCAGCAGCCAATACAGGGATGAAAAACTGTTTTTT
>NA|TRBJ2-3|NA|TRBV13
CASSLGRGHEDRDTQYF
TGTGCCAGCAGCTTAGGCCGTGGACACGAGGACCGAGATACGCAGTATTTT
>NA|TRBJ2-3|NA|TRBV4-2
CASSPLGDTQYF
TGTGCCAGCAGCCCCCTAGGAGATACGCAGTATTTT
>NA|TRBJ2-4|NA|TRBV6-5
CASSSGAQNIQYF
TGTGCCAGCAGTTCCGGGGCCCAAAACATTCAGTACTTC
>TRBD1|TRBJ1-3|NA|TRBV6-1
CASSDSGTGTRNTIYF
TGTGCCAGCAGTGATTCCGGGACAGGGACTAGAAACACCATATATTTT
>NA|TRBJ2-5|NA|TRBV11-1
CASSLMLDPRETQYF
TGTGCCAGCAGCTTGATGTTGGACCCGCGGGAGACCCAGTACTTC
>TRBD1|TRBJ2-7|NA|TRBV5-4
CASSHTGASNEQYF
TGTGCCAGCAGTCACACAGGGGCAAGCAACGAGCAGTACTTC
>NA|TRBJ2-3|NA|TRBV5-1
CASSARTGSFTDTQYF
TGCGCCAGCAGCGCTAGGACTGGGTCCTTCACAGATACGCAGTATTTT
>NA|TRBJ2-2|NA|TRBV5-1
CASSLEGFGELFF
TGCGCCAGCAGCTTGGAAGGGTTCGGGGAGCTGTTTTTT
>TRBD1|TRBJ2-7|NA|TRBV13
CASSTGTVPSYEQYF
TGTGCCAGCAGCACCGGGACAGTGCCCTCCTACGAGCAGTACTTC
>NA|TRBJ2-3|NA|TRBV7-6
CASSRPEGLRADTQYF
TGTGCCAGCAGCCGTCCGGAGGGGTTGCGGGCAGATACGCAGTATTTT
>TRBD1|TRBJ2-3|NA|TRBV19
CASSIYSVGTGSTDTQYF
TGTGCCAGTAGTATTTACTCGGTAGGGACAGGGAGCACAGATACGCAGTATTTT
>NA|TRBJ2-3|NA|TRBV5-1
CASSLVLDGLNTDTQYF
TGCGCCAGCAGCTTGGTGCTGGACGGCCTGAACACAGATACGCAGTATTTT
>NA|TRBJ2-7|few|TRBV6-1
CASSRGGQSYEQYF
TGTGCCAGCAGCCGCGGGGGACAGTCCTACGAGCAGTACTTC
>NA|TRBJ1-2|NA|TRBV5-1
CASSLEWGALGYTF
TGCGCCAGCAGCTTGGAGTGGGGGGCGTTGGGCTACACCTTC
>NA|TRBJ1-4|NA|TRBV11-2
CASSLSGYNEKLFF
TGTGCCAGCAGCTTATCAGGGTATAATGAAAAACTGTTTTTT
>NA|TRBJ2-7|NA|TRBV28
CASSLADSSYEQYF
TGTGCCAGCAGTTTGGCGGACAGCTCCTACGAGCAGTATTTC
>NA|TRBJ2-7|NA|TRBV11-3
CASSLTAYEQYF
TGTGCCAGCAGCTTGACAGCTTACGAGCAGTACTTC
>NA|TRBJ2-7|NA|TRBV27
CASSLSQGTYDEQYF
TGTGCCAGCAGTTTATCTCAGGGGACCTACGACGAGCAGTACTTC
>NA|TRBJ2-3|NA|TRBV5-1
CASSPGGTASTDTQYF
TGCGCCAGCAGCCCAGGCGGGACAGCAAGCACAGATACGCAGTATTTT
>NA|TRBJ2-7|NA|TRBV9
CASSVAGYGYEQYF
TGTGCCAGCAGCGTAGCGGGGTACGGCTACGAGCAGTACTTC
>NA|TRBJ1-3|NA|TRBV11-2
CASSLQASLGNTIYF
TGTGCCAGCAGCTTACAAGCTTCGCTTGGAAACACCATATATTTT
>NA|TRBJ2-4|NA|TRBV27
CASSGTTDLAKNIQYF
TGTGCCAGCAGCGGAACAACAGACTTAGCCAAAAACATTCAGTACTTC
>NA|TRBJ2-2|NA|TRBV19
CASSRTSANTGELFF
TGTGCCAGTAGTAGGACCAGCGCGAACACCGGGGAGCTGTTTTTT
>NA|TRBJ1-4|NA|TRBV5-4
CASSLDSASNEKLFF
TGTGCCAGCAGCCTGGACAGCGCCTCTAATGAAAAACTGTTTTTT
>TRBD1|TRBJ1-6|NA|TRBV4-1
CASSQVTGAGVNSPLHF
TGCGCCAGCAGCCAAGTGACAGGGGCTGGGGTTAATTCACCCCTCCACTTT
>NA|TRBJ2-3|NA|TRBV12-5
CASSALGTDTQYF
TGTGCTAGTTCTGCCTTGGGCACAGATACGCAGTATTTT
>NA|TRBJ1-6|NA|TRBV30
CAWSAGTENSPLHF
TGTGCCTGGAGTGCCGGGACGGAGAATTCACCCCTCCACTTT
>TRBD1|TRBJ1-1|NA|TRBV19
CASSRTSGGSTEAFF
TGTGCCAGTAGTAGGACGTCAGGGGGGAGCACTGAAGCTTTCTTT
>TRBD1|TRBJ1-2|NA|TRBV5-1
CASRDPGTGGFLYGYTF
TGCGCCAGCAGAGATCCCGGGACAGGGGGTTTCTTGTATGGCTACACCTTC
>TRBD1|TRBJ1-3|NA|TRBV13
CASSELSTGGGNTIYF
TGTGCCAGCAGCGAGTTGTCGACAGGGGGTGGAAACACCATATATTTT
>TRBD1|TRBJ2-7|once|TRBV5-1
CASRSTGGYEQYF
TGCGCCAGCAGGTCGACAGGGGGCTACGAGCAGTACTTC
>TRBD2|TRBJ2-5|NA|TRBV11-1
CASNPSGSPKETQYF
TGTGCCAGCAATCCTAGCGGAAGCCCTAAAGAGACCCAGTACTTC